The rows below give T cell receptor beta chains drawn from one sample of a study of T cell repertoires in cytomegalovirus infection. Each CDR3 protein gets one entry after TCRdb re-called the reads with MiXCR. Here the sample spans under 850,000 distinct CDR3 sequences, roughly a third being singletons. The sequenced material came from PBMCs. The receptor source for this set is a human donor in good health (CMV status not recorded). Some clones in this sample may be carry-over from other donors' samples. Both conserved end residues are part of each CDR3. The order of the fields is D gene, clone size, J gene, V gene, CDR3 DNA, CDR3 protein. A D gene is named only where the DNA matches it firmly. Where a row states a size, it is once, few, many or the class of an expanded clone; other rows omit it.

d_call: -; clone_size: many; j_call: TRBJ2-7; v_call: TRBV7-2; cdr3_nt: TGTGCCAGCAGCTCCCGGTCGGGAAACTCCTACGAGCAGTACTTC; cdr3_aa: CASSSRSGNSYEQYF
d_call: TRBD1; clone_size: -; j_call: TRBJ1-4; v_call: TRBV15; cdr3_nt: TGTGCCACCAGCACGCGAGGGACAGGACTTAATGAAAAACTGTTTTTT; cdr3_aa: CATSTRGTGLNEKLFF
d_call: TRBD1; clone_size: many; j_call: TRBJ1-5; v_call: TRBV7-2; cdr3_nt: TGTGCCAGCAGCCGGGACAGGGGCAATCAGCCCCAGCATTTT; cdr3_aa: CASSRDRGNQPQHF
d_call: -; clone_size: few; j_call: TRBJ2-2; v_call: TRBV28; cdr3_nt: TGTGCCAGCAGCCAACCCCTAACAGGGTGGGCCACCGGGGAGCTGTTTTTT; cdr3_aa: CASSQPLTGWATGELFF
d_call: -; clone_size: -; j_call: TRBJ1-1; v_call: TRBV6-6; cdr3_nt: TGTGCCAGCAAAAGGCAATTGAACACTGAAGCTTGCTTT; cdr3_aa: CASKRQLNTEACF
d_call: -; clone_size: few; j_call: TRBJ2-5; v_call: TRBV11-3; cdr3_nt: TGTGCCAGCAGCTTAGGACAGCAGGATCAGCCAGAGACCCAGTACTTC; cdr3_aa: CASSLGQQDQPETQYF
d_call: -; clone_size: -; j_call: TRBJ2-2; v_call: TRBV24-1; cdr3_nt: TGTGCCACCAGTGATTTGATCGGCTCCGGGACCGGGGAGCTGTTTTTT; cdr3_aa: CATSDLIGSGTGELFF
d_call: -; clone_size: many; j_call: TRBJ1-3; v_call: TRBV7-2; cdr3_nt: TGTGCCAGCAGCTTCCTCTTTGGAGGCGGGGGAAACACCATATATTTT; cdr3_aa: CASSFLFGGGGNTIYF
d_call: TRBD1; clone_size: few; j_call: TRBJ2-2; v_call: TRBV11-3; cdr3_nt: TGTGCCAGCAGCATTGGGACAGGGTCGACCAAAGGGGAGCTGTTTTTT; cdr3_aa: CASSIGTGSTKGELFF
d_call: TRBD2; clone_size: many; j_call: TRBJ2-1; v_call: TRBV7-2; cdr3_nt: TGTGCCAGCAGCCGGGTGGGAGGGGCCTACAATGAGCAGTTCTTC; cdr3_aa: CASSRVGGAYNEQFF
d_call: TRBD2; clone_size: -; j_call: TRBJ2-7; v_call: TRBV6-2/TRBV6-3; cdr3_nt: TGTGCCAGCAGTTACTGGGGCCCGGGGGGGTCCTACGAGCAGTACTTC; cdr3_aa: CASSYWGPGGSYEQYF
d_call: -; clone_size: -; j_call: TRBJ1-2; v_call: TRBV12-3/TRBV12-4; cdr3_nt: TGTGCCAGCAGTCCGGCAACAGTGGGCTATGGCTACACCTTC; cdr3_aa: CASSPATVGYGYTF
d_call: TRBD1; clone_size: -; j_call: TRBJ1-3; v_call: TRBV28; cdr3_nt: TGTGCCAGCAGTTTTTCGGGACAGGGGCGCTTCTCTGGAAACACCATATATTTT; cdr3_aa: CASSFSGQGRFSGNTIYF
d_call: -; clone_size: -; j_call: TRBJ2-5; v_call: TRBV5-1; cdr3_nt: TGCGCCAGCAGCTTGGCCGGGTCCCGTAAGGAGACCCAGTACTTC; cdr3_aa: CASSLAGSRKETQYF
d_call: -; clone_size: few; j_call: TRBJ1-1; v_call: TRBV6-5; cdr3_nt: TGTGCCAGCAGTTACAGGAGTACGCCCATAGAAGCTTTCTTT; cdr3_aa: CASSYRSTPIEAFF
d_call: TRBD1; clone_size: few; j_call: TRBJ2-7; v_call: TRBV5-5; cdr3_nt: TGTGCCAGCAGCTATGCGGCCGGGACAGGGGCTTACGAGCAGTACTTC; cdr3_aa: CASSYAAGTGAYEQYF
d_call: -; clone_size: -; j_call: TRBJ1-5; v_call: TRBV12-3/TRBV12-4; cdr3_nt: TGTGCCAGCAGTTTTACGAGGAACAATCAGCCCCAGCATTTT; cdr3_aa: CASSFTRNNQPQHF